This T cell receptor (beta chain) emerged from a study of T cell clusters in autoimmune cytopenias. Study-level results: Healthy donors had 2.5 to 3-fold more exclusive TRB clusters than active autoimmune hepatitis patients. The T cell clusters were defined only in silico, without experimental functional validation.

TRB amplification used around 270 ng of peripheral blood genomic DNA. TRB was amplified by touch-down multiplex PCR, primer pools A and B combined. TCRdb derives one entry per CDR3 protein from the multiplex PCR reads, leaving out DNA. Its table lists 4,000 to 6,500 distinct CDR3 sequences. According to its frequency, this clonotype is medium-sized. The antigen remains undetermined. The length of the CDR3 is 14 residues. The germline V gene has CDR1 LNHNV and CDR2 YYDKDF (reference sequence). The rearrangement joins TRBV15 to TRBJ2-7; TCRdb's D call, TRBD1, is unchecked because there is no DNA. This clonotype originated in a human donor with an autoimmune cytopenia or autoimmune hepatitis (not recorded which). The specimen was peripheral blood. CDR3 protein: CATSAGQGGTEQYF.